The T cell receptor beta chain described here comes from a study of cytomegalovirus exposure and HLA in healthy donors. 60 Vbeta and 13 Jbeta primers were used in PCR. As originally analysed: Tens of millions of unique TCR beta chains, about 10 million of them shared, were counted by a later analysis. TCRdb's table, derived via immunoSEQ multiplex PCR, lists solely in-frame clones and lacks some. That table is the source of V, J and clone size, and D and trimming were worked out from the DNA. This table has about 200,000 clones, 60% to 80% appearing once. The CDR3 covers 15 residues. Trimming took 7 bases from V and 4 from J, leaving 17 bases between them. Looked up from germline, CDR1 is SNHLY and CDR2 is FYNNEI.

The V gene is TRBV2, the J gene TRBJ1-5; D might be TRBD1 (5 bases). Sequenced material: PBMCs. The sequence derives from a woman between 25 and 40 years old in good health and CMV-seronegative. CDR3 sequence: CASTPGGIRNQPQHF. Here the CDR3 DNA reads TGTGCCAGCACTCCCGGGGGAATTCGGAATCAGCCCCAGCATTTT.